This TCR beta chain emerged from a study of response to subunit inactivated influenza vaccine. Study-level results: T cells newly recruited by each seasonal influenza vaccination are few, the authors suggested.

TCRdb passed the RT-PCR reads through MiXCR, listing each CDR3 protein once. The table has roughly 650,000 distinct CDR3 sequences, 14% seen once. Germline V CDR1 and CDR2: LGHNA, YSLEER. Trimming cost V 0 bases and J 0 bases; bases outside gene matches: 8. The CDR3 totals 18 residues. This clonotype was observed a handful of times. No antigen is known for it. This clonotype was sampled from a man aged 45-65 years who received an inactivated influenza vaccine. Sequencing used PBMCs from blood, obtained less than 15 days before vaccination. The rearrangement links TRBV4-3 to TRBJ2-7, with 10 bases that match TRBD1. The CDR3 sequence: CASSQEGDRGSVSYEQYF. CDR3 bases: TGCGCCAGCAGCCAAGAGGGGGACAGGGGATCAGTCTCCTACGAGCAGTACTTC.